At least ten counts were recorded for the clone carrying this T cell receptor (beta chain). Its specificity is not known. TCRdb redid the calling of the 5' RACE reads with MiXCR, one entry per CDR3 protein. The data show some 21,000 distinct CDR3 sequences, under 6.5% seen once. V dropped 6 bases and J dropped 1; count of bases not matched to a gene: 4. This CDR3 contains 13 residues. Per germline, CDR1 SGHKS and CDR2 YYEKEE (reference sequence). The record originates from a study of spatial heterogeneity in lung cancer. The wider study: In tumor regions TCR transcript counts correlated strongly with a matched bulk RNA-seq T cell module score.

Study results and limitations: For expanded intratumoral alpha and beta TCRs, counts tracked tumor mutation counts.

The time point denotes: sample taken at primary tumor resection. There were around 72 donors, all of them untreated patients with early-stage non-small cell lung cancer. The authors sequenced whole RNA from tumor, nontumor lung or frozen PBMC without sorting. This receptor was taken from a male donor with early-stage non-small cell lung cancer. The gene calls are TRBV5-5 and TRBJ2-7, with 7 nucleotides matching TRBD1. Source: lung tumor tissue, taken at surgery. The CDR3 nucleotides are TGTGCCAGCAACTCGGGACAGTCCTACGAGCAGTACTTC. Amino acids: CASNSGQSYEQYF.